Below are 32 T cell receptor beta chains sequenced from a single sample in a study of blood T cells in healthy people across ages. Through a sample-barcoded 5' primer and a J-beta primer mix, a second PCR was run for about 7 to 12 cycles. Each CDR3 protein is one row after TCRdb ran MiXCR on the 5' RACE reads. The data contain about 780,000 distinct CDR3 sequences, about 46% of them seen just once; the ten biggest clones take up 18%. The sample consisted of blood. The receptors were gathered from an elderly man in good health.

This clonotype occurred a few times. V gene TRBV12-3 or TRBV12-4 combines with J gene TRBJ2-1, with 7 positions matching TRBD2. This CDR3 region has 14 residues. V lost 3 bases and J lost 5; bases outside the gene matches: 4. CDR3 region: CASSFAGVNNEQFF. The CDR3 nucleotides read TGTGCCAGCAGTTTTGCGGGGGTGAACAATGAGCAGTTCTTC.

With respect to this clonotype: Being one base from a much bigger clone, this may be a read error. The chain is built from TRBV12-3 or TRBV12-4 and TRBJ2-7; a possible D gene is TRBD2 (6 bases). This CDR3 region has 14 residues. Between the trimmed V and J ends, which lost 5 bases and 2 bases, there was a span of 13 bases. The CDR3 DNA sequence: TGTGCCAGCAGTATGGGGGGATTGGCCTACGAGCAGTACTTC. Its translation is CASSMGGLAYEQYF.

Of note for this clonotype: This may come from a read error, since a much larger clone is one base off. The genes are TRBV4-2 and TRBJ2-3; D is unresolved. There are 14 residues in the CDR3. Per the germline V gene, CDR1 is LGHNA and CDR2 is YNFKEQ. The V gene lost 4 bases and the J gene lost 4 bases, with 12 bases spanning the gap. Here the CDR3 DNA reads TGTGCCAGCAGCCCTCGGGCAGCAGCAGATACGCAGTATTTT. Amino acid sequence: CASSPRAAADTQYF.

In DNA, the CDR3 is TGTGCCAGCAGCTTCCCTAGCGGGATGATCAATGAGCAGTTCTTC. It codes for CASSFPSGMINEQFF. This sequence joins TRBV7-8 and TRBJ2-1; 9 bases line up with TRBD2. The V and J ends lost 3 bases and 6 bases, in that order; junction bases with no gene match: 6. The germline gives CDR1 SGHVS, CDR2 FQNEAQ. The CDR3 is 15 residues long. Based on the CDR3 plus reference TRBV7-8 and TRBJ2-1, the full variable domain is GAGVSQSPRYKVAKRGQDVALRCDPISGHVSLFWYQQALGQGPEFLTYFQNEAQLDKSGLPSDRFFAERPEGSVSTLKIQRTQQEDSAVYLCASSFPSGMINEQFFGPGTRLTVL.

The V gene is TRBV12-3 or TRBV12-4, the J gene TRBJ1-5, with D possibly being TRBD1 (5 bases). The CDR3 runs to 15 residues. Trimming removed 5 bases from V and 0 bases from J, with 11 bases in between. The CDR3: CASSTRQYSNQPQHF. The CDR3 coding sequence is TGTGCCAGCAGTACTCGACAGTATAGCAATCAGCCCCAGCATTTT.

The sample holds many counts of this clonotype. The V call is TRBV12-3 or TRBV12-4, the J call TRBJ2-5; TRBD2 aligns across 7 bases. The CDR3 sequence is 13 residues long. The J segment lost 3 bases and the V segment lost 5 bases, leaving 3 bases of the junction unmatched. Here the CDR3 DNA reads TGTGCCAGCAGTATGGGGGGGGAAGAGACCCAGTACTTC. Its translation is CASSMGGEETQYF.

This chain connects TRBV25-1 to TRBJ1-5; D unclear. This CDR3 is built from 11 residues. Germline CDR1 reads MGHDK; CDR2 reads SYGVNS. Trimming removed 3 bases at V and 9 bases at J, with 6 bases between. This chain's CDR3 is CASSDVGPQHF. The CDR3 coding sequence is TGTGCCAGCAGTGATGTTGGGCCCCAGCATTTT.

The chain joins TRBV20-1 to TRBJ2-2, with 8 nucleotides matching TRBD2. CDR1 and CDR2 from the germline V gene are DFQATT and SNEGSKA (reference sequence). Trimming took 4 bases from V and 7 from J; bases not matched to a gene: 8. The CDR3 is 14 amino acids. CDR3 sequence: CSAKREGLHGELFF. CDR3 DNA sequence: TGCAGTGCTAAACGGGAGGGCCTTCACGGGGAGCTGTTTTTT.

In regard to this clonotype: A clone one base away is much larger, so this may be a read error. This chain links TRBV20-1 with TRBJ2-1; a possible D gene is TRBD2 (5 bases). The assigned J gene may be wrong: the sequence end matches TRBJ2-7 better. CDR1 is DFQATT and CDR2 is SNEGSKA in the germline V gene (reference sequence). The length of the CDR3 is 15 residues. CDR3 loop: CSAQTITSSYNEQYF. CDR3 in DNA: TGCAGTGCCCAGACTATAACGAGCTCCTACAATGAGCAGTACTTC.

The genes are TRBV27 and TRBJ2-1, with TRBD2 as a possible D gene (6 bases). Germline V gene sequence: CDR1 MNHEY, CDR2 SMNVEV (reference sequence). V dropped 2 bases and J dropped 8 bases, with 13 bases sitting between them. The length of the CDR3 is 14 residues. CDR3 DNA sequence: TGTGCCAGCAGTTTAGCTCTGCGGGGCTATGAGCAGTTCTTC. It specifies CASSLALRGYEQFF.

This chain joins TRBV29-1 and TRBJ1-2, with 7 bases aligning to TRBD1. The J segment lost 0 bases and the V segment lost 5 bases, leaving 3 bases of the junction unmatched. Germline CDR1 is SQVTM and CDR2 is ANQGSEA. The CDR3 runs 13 residues. The CDR3 sequence is CSVQGDANYGYTF. CDR3 coding DNA: TGCAGCGTTCAGGGGGATGCTAACTATGGCTACACCTTC.

In the case of this clonotype: This may be a read error, as it is one base from a much larger clone. The J gene is TRBJ2-1, the V gene TRBV5-1; D unresolved. The CDR3 totals 14 residues. The germline V gene has CDR1 SGHRS and CDR2 YFSETQ. The CDR3 bases are TGCGCCAGCAGCTCGGGCCTCTCCTACAATGAGCGGTTCTTC. The encoded protein is CASSSGLSYNERFF.

This chain joins TRBV27 and TRBJ2-1; the match to TRBD2 covers 7 bases. The CDR3 is 18 residues long. V shed 8 bases, J shed 6 bases, and the junction held 22 bases outside the gene matches. Germline assignment: CDR1 MNHEY and CDR2 SMNVEV (reference sequence). CDR3 region: CASPSWRCGRKGCNEQFF. CDR3 nucleotide sequence: TGTGCCAGCCCTTCATGGAGGTGCGGGAGAAAGGGCTGCAATGAGCAGTTCTTC.

V and J are TRBV29-1 and TRBJ2-1, with D possibly matching TRBD2 (6 bases). The germline gives CDR1 SQVTM, CDR2 ANQGSEA. This CDR3 has 14 amino acids. Between the trimmed V and J ends, which lost 2 bases and 9 bases, there was a span of 17 bases. CDR3 sequence reads: CSVELAGRDTEQFF. As DNA, the CDR3 is TGCAGCGTTGAACTCGCGGGAAGGGATACTGAGCAGTTCTTC.

The V gene is TRBV11-3, the J gene TRBJ2-1; D gene unclear. Per the germline V gene, CDR1 is SGHNT and CDR2 is YENEEA. CDR3 length equals 14 residues. Trimming shortened V by 8 bases and J by 4 bases, and 15 bases separated the two germline ends. CDR3 protein: CASGSQAVYNEQFF. CDR3 bases: TGTGCCAGCGGTTCCCAGGCGGTTTACAATGAGCAGTTCTTC. Looking up the rest from reference TRBV11-3 and TRBJ2-1 gives the full variable domain: EAGVVQSPRYKIIEKKQPVAFWCNPISGHNTLYWYLQNLGQGPELLIRYENEEAVDDSQLPKDRFSAERLKGVDSTLKIQPAELGDSAVYLCASGSQAVYNEQFFGPGTRLTVL.

The DNA for the CDR3 is TGCAGCGTTAGGCCAAGACAGGAAAGTGACATTCAGTACTTC. This codes for CSVRPRQESDIQYF. V gene TRBV29-1 combines with J gene TRBJ2-4; a weak D match, TRBD1 (6 bases). The CDR3 sequence is 14 residues long. Germline CDR1 and CDR2: SQVTM and ANQGSEA. Trimming took 5 bases from V and 8 from J, leaving 19 bases between them.

A few counts support this clonotype. Since a much larger clone is just one base distant, this may be a read error. J is TRBJ2-7 and V is TRBV21-1; the D call TRBD2 from the table was never checked on the DNA. TRBV21-1 is a recognized pseudogene. The CDR3 loop spans 17 amino acids. CDR3 DNA sequence: TGTGCCAGCAGCAAAGGGCCTAGCGAAGGGGATTACAATGAGCAGTACTTC. Its translation is CASSKGPSEGDYNEQYF.

In nucleotides, the CDR3 is TGTGCCAGCAGCACCAGCGGGATTGAGCAGTACTTC. It encodes CASSTSGIEQYF. V and J are TRBV12-3 or TRBV12-4 and TRBJ2-5; TRBD2 aligns across 7 bases. There are 12 residues in the CDR3. The ends lost 6 bases at V and 11 bases at J; junction bases unmatched: 9.

The chain combines TRBV24-1 with TRBJ2-3, with D uncertain. The length of the CDR3 is 13 residues. Between the trimmed V and J ends, which lost 3 bases and 0 bases, there was a span of 3 bases. Germline CDR1 is KGHDR and CDR2 is SFDVKD. CDR3 DNA: TGTGCCACCAGTGATCCTAGCACAGATACGCAGTATTTT. Encoded protein: CATSDPSTDTQYF.

The J gene is TRBJ2-5, the V gene TRBV9; D is uncertain. There are 13 residues in the CDR3. The V end was cut by 0 bases, the J end by 4 bases, with 7 bases between. Germline V gene lookup returns CDR1 SGDLS and CDR2 YYNGEE. The CDR3 region is CASSVATLETQYF. The CDR3 coding sequence is TGTGCCAGCAGCGTAGCAACCTTAGAGACCCAGTACTTC.

This clonotype occurred a few times. The chain couples TRBV10-3 to TRBJ2-1; 10 bases fit TRBD2. V lost 1 base, J lost 6 bases, and 3 bases stayed unmatched. This CDR3 region has 15 residues. Per the germline V gene, CDR1 is ENHRY and CDR2 is SYGVKD. Here the CDR3 DNA reads TGTGCCATCAGTGAGTTAGCGGGGGGACTCAATGAGCAGTTCTTC. It is translated as CAISELAGGLNEQFF.

Comment on this clonotype: Just one base apart from a much larger clone, this may be a read error. V and J are TRBV6-5 and TRBJ2-5; D is unclear. The tail of the sequence fits TRBJ2-7 better, so the J call may be wrong. This CDR3 region has 14 residues. Germline V CDR1 and CDR2: MNHEY, SVGAGI. CDR3 sequence (DNA): TGTGCCAGCAGTTACAAGCACTCCTCCGACGAGCAGTACTTC. Translated: CASSYKHSSDEQYF.

This clonotype has a handful of counts. CDR3 sequence reads: CASSQLDSPNYGYTF. The CDR3 bases are TGTGCCAGCAGCCAACTCGACAGCCCTAACTATGGCTACACCTTC. The rearrangement links TRBV4-2 to TRBJ1-2; D is possibly TRBD1 (5 bases). The CDR3 loop spans 15 amino acids. Germline V gives CDR1 LGHNA, CDR2 YNFKEQ. Trimming shortened V by 2 bases and J by 0 bases, and 10 bases separated the two germline ends.

In this sample, this clonotype turned up a few times. The rearrangement joins TRBV21-1 to TRBJ2-7; the DNA was not used to check the table's D call, TRBD2. TRBV21-1 is given as a pseudogene. This CDR3 is 17 amino acids long. The CDR3 bases are TGTGCCAGCAGCAATACTAGCGGGAGGGCCAGCTCCTACGAGCAGTACTTC. This sequence encodes CASSNTSGRASSYEQYF.

CDR3 nucleotides: TGTGCCAGCAGCGGGGGACAGGGTTTGGATACGCAGTATTTT. As protein: CASSGGQGLDTQYF. V and J are TRBV7-2 and TRBJ2-3; 9 bases are shared with TRBD1. V shed 5 bases, J shed 6 bases, and the junction held 6 bases outside the gene matches. The CDR3 consists of 14 residues. Germline V gives CDR1 SGHTA, CDR2 FQGNSA.

The rearrangement uses TRBV11-2 and TRBJ1-6, with 8 positions matching TRBD1. Germline lookup yields CDR1 SGHAT and CDR2 FQNNGV. There are 14 residues in the CDR3. V lost 7 bases and J lost 6; bases outside the gene matches: 5. This CDR3 reads CASTRTGSNSPLHF. Here the CDR3 DNA reads TGTGCCAGCACCCGGACAGGGTCTAATTCACCCCTCCACTTT.

The V and J genes are TRBV15 and TRBJ1-1, with 9 bases fitting TRBD1. The CDR3 extends over 15 amino acids. Per germline, CDR1 LNHNV and CDR2 YYDKDF (reference sequence). The junction had 4 bases not matched to a gene; V was cut back by 1 base and J by 4 bases. In DNA form, the CDR3 reads TGTGCCACCAGCAGAGTTGGGACAGGGTTCACTGAAGCTTTCTTT. This gives the protein CATSRVGTGFTEAFF.

This chain joins TRBV6-5 and TRBJ1-1; no definite D call. The CDR3 is made up of 12 amino acids. The ends were cut back, 6 bases at V and 6 bases at J, with 11 bases in the middle. Germline values: CDR1 MNHEY, CDR2 SVGAGI. DNA of the CDR3: TGTGCCAGCAGAGGGCCGGTCGCTGAAGCTTTCTTT. It codes for CASRGPVAEAFF.

This clonotype is a singleton in its sample. The chain is built from TRBV5-1 and TRBJ2-7; TRBD2 agrees at 8 bases. V lost 0 bases to trimming and J lost 0 bases; unmatched junction nucleotides: 5. This CDR3 has 16 amino acids. In germline, CDR1 is SGHRS, CDR2 YFSETQ. The CDR3 sequence is CASSLAGGTSSYEQYF. The CDR3 DNA reads as TGCGCCAGCAGCTTGGCGGGGGGGACCTCCTCCTACGAGCAGTACTTC.

This chain uses TRBV5-1 with TRBJ2-4; a possible D gene is TRBD1 (7 bases). The J call is doubtful: the DNA matches TRBJ2-7 better. Germline CDR1 SGHRS, CDR2 YFSETQ. The CDR3 runs to 15 residues. The CDR3 DNA is TGCGCCAGCAGCCCCAGGGGGGTAAAGGAGTACGAGCAGTACTTC. Its translation is CASSPRGVKEYEQYF.

The sample holds many counts of this clonotype. The DNA of the CDR3 is TGCAGTGCTAGTAGAATCGTCCAAGAGACCCAGTACTTC. Amino acid sequence: CSASRIVQETQYF. This rearrangement joins TRBV20-1 to TRBJ2-5; D is unresolved. The V gene's germline CDR1 is DFQATT and CDR2 SNEGSKA (reference sequence). The CDR3 is made up of 13 amino acids. V was clipped by 3 bases and J by 1 base, with 9 bases between them.

This clonotype has a handful of counts. Here the CDR3 DNA reads TGTGCCAGCAGCCTGGCGAGCGGGGGGACGATAAACAATGAGCAGTTCTTC. Amino acid sequence: CASSLASGGTINNEQFF. V usage is TRBV4-2 and J usage is TRBJ2-1; 9 bases fit TRBD2. The CDR3 length is 17 residues. Trimming took 4 bases from V and 5 from J; bases not matched to a gene: 12. Germline V gene sequence: CDR1 LGHNA, CDR2 YNFKEQ.